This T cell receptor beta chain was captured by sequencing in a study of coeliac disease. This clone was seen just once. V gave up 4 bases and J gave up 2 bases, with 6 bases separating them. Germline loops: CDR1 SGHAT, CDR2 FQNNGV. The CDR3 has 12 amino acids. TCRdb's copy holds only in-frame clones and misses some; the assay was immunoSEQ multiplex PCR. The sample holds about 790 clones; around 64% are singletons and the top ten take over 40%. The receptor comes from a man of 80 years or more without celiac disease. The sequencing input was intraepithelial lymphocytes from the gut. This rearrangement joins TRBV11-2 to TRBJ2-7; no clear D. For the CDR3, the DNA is TGTGCCAGCAGCTCTAGTCCCTACGAGCAGTACTTC. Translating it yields CASSSSPYEQYF.